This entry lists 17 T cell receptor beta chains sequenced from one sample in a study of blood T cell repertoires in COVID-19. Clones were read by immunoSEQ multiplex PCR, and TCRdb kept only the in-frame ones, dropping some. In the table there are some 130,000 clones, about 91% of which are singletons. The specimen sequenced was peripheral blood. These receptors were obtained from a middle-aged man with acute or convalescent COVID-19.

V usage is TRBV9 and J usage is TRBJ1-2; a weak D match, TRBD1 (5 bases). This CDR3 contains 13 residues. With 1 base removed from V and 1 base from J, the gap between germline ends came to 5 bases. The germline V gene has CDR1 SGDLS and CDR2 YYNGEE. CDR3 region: CASSVQGNYGYTF. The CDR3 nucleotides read TGTGCCAGCAGCGTACAGGGTAACTATGGCTACACCTTC.

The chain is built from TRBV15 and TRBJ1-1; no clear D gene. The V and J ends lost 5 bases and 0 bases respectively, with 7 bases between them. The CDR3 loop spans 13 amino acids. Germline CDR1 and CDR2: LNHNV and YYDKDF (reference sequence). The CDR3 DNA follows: TGTGCCACCAGCGGGAGATTGAACACTGAAGCTTTCTTT. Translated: CATSGRLNTEAFF.

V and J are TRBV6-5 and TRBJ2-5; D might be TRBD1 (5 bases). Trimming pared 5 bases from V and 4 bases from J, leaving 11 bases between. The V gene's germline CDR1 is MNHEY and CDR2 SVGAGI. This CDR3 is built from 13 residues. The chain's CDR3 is CASSPGLGETQYF. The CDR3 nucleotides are TGTGCCAGCAGTCCAGGGCTAGGAGAGACCCAGTACTTC.

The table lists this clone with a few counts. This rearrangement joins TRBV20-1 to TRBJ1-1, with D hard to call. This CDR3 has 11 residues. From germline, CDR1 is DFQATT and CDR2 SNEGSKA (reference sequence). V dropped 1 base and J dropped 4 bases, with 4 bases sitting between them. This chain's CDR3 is CSARGVTEAFF. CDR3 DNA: TGCAGTGCTAGAGGAGTCACTGAAGCTTTCTTT.

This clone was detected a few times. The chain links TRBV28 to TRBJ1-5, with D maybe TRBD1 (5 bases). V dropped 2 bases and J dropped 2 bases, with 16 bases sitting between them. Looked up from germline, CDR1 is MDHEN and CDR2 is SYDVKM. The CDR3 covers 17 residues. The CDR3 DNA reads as TGTGCCAGCAGTTTACAGGGACTCGCGGCACGCAATCAGCCCCAGCATTTT. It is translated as CASSLQGLAARNQPQHF.

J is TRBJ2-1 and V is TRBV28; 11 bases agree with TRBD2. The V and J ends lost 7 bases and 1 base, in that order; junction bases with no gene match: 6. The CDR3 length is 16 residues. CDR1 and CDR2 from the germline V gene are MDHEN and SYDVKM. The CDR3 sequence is CASTRGTSGSYNEQFF. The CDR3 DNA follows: TGTGCCAGCACCCGGGGGACTAGCGGATCCTACAATGAGCAGTTCTTC. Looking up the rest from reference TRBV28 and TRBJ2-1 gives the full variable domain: DVKVTQSSRYLVKRTGEKVFLECVQDMDHENMFWYRQDPGLGLRLIYFSYDVKMKEKGDIPEGYSVSREKKERFSLILESASTNQTSMYLCASTRGTSGSYNEQFFGPGTRLTVL.

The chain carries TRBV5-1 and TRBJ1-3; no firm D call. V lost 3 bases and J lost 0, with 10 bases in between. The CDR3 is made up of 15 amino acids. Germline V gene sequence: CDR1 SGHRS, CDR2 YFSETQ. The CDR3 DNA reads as TGCGCCAGCAGCTCTGCGGCAGCCTCTGGAAACACCATATATTTT. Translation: CASSSAAASGNTIYF.

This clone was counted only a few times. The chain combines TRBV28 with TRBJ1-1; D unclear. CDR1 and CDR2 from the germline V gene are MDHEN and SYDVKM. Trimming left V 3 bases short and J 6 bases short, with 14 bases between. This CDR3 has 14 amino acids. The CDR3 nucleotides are TGTGCCAGCAGTTTCGCGGCAGCCCAGCCTGAAGCTTTCTTT. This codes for CASSFAAAQPEAFF.

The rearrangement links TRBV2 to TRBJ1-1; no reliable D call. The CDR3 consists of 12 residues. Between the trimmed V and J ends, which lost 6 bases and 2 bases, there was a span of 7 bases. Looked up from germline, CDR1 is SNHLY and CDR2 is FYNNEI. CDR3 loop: CASRRDNTEAFF. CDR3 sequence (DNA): TGTGCCAGCAGACGGGATAACACTGAAGCTTTCTTT.

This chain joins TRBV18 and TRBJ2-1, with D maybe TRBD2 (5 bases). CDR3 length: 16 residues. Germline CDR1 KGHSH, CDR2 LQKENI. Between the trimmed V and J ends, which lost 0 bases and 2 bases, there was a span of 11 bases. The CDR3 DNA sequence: TGTGCCAGCTCACCACCGGAGGCCTCTGCCTACAATGAGCAGTTCTTC. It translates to CASSPPEASAYNEQFF.

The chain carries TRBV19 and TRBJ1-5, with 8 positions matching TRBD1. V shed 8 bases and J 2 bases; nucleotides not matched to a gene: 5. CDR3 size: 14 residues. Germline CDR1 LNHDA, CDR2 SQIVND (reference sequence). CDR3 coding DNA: TGTGCCAGTGGACAGGGTGAGGGCAATCAGCCCCAGCATTTT. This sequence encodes CASGQGEGNQPQHF.

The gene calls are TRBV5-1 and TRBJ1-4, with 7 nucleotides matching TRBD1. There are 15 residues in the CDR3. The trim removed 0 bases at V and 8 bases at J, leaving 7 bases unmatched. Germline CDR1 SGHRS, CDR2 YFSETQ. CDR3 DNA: TGCGCCAGCAGCTTGGGGGCCGGACAGGCGGAAAAACTGTTTTTT. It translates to CASSLGAGQAEKLFF.

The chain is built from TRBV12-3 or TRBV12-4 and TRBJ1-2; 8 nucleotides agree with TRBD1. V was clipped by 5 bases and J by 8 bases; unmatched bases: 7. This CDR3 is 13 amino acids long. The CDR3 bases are TGTGCCAGCAGTCTTCGCAGGGGGCAGGGCTACACCTTC. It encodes CASSLRRGQGYTF.

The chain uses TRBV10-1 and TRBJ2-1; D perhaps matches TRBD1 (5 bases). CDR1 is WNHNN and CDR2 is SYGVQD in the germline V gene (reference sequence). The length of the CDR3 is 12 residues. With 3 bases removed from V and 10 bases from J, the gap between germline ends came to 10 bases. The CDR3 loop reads CASSDRVLEQFF. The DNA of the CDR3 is TGCGCCAGCAGTGACAGGGTTTTGGAGCAGTTCTTC.

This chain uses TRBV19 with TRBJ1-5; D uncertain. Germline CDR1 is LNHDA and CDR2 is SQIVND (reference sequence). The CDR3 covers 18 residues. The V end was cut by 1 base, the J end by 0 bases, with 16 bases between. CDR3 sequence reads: CASSIAPWGAYSNQPQHF. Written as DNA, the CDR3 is TGTGCCAGTAGTATAGCCCCCTGGGGAGCTTATAGCAATCAGCCCCAGCATTTT.

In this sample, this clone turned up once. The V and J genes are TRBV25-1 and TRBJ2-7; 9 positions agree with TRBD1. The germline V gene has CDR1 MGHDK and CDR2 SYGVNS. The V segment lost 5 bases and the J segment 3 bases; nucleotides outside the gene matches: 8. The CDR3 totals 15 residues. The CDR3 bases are TGTGCCAGCAGTCATGGGACAGGGAATATCTACGAGCAGTACTTC. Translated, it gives CASSHGTGNIYEQYF.

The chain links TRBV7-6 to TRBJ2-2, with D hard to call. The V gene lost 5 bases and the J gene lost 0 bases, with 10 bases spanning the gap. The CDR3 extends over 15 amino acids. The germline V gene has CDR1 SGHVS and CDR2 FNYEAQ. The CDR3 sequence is CASSIGFANTGELFF. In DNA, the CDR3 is TGTGCCAGCAGCATAGGTTTCGCGAACACCGGGGAGCTGTTTTTT.